This entry lists 8 T cell receptor beta chains sequenced from one sample in a study of CD8 T cells in ankylosing spondylitis listed by TCRdb under 2017. Library preparation used 5' RACE. Sequencer: Illumina HiSeq 2500. Through fastp at Q25 and MiXCR, TCRdb rebuilt clones from the public reads, retaining in-frame beta chains. Rows are unified per CDR3 protein, each entry keeping the most common DNA and genes. This sample gives about 210,000 distinct CDR3 sequences in total; about 6.7% of them show up just once. Clones ranked in the top ten supply over 12% of the sample. The antigens these receptors bind are not known. Paper-wide results and their limitations: Blood from ankylosing spondylitis patients appeared to be characterized by a TCR beta motif composed of eight or nine highly homologous amino acid variants.

Specimen: blood, either unsorted or a sorted T cell fraction (not recorded which). These receptors were collected from a male donor with ankylosing spondylitis.

Many counts were recorded for this clonotype. At one boundary the junction diverges from the germline segment, which might be a read error. This sequence joins TRBV4-3 and TRBJ2-7; D is unresolved. Per the germline V gene, CDR1 is LGHNA and CDR2 is YSLEER. This CDR3 is 14 amino acids long. The CDR3 DNA is TGCGCCAGCAGCCACAGGCCCACCTCCAACGAGCAGTACTTC. This translates into CASSHRPTSNEQYF.

About this clonotype: The germline gene is not matched at one end of the junction; a read error may be the cause. The rearrangement joins TRBV7-6 to TRBJ2-5; D possibly matches TRBD1 or TRBD2 (5 bases each). CDR1 SGHVS and CDR2 FNYEAQ come from the germline V gene. The length of the CDR3 is 11 residues. The CDR3 coding sequence is TGTGCCAGCAGCGGTGGCAGGGAGTGGGACTTC. This sequence encodes CASSGGREWDF.

The table lists this clonotype with many counts. The J gene is TRBJ1-1, the V gene TRBV12-3 or TRBV12-4; D ambiguous. The length of the CDR3 is 13 residues. Between the trimmed V and J ends, which lost 3 bases and 5 bases, there was a span of 10 bases. The CDR3 protein is CASSLGRLTEAFF. The CDR3 DNA reads TGTGCCAGCAGTTTGGGCCGCCTAACTGAAGCTTTCTTT.

This clonotype was observed at least ten times. V and J are TRBV6-2 or TRBV6-3 and TRBJ2-2, with D possibly being TRBD1 or TRBD2 (5 bases each). Germline V gene lookup returns CDR1 MNHEY and CDR2 SVGEGT. The CDR3 sequence is 14 residues long. V lost 6 bases and J 4 bases, leaving 12 bases between the germline ends. CDR3 protein: CASRTNRLTGELFF. The CDR3 nucleotides read TGTGCCAGCAGGACTAACAGGCTCACCGGGGAGCTGTTTTTT.

This clonotype was seen ten or more times. The chain employs TRBV13 and TRBJ2-1, with D possibly matching TRBD2 (5 bases). The length of the CDR3 is 15 residues. V shed 5 bases and J shed 4 bases, with 15 bases lying between them. Germline lookup yields CDR1 PRHDT and CDR2 FYEKMQ (reference sequence). This CDR3 is CASSPSEAKYNEQFF. The CDR3 DNA reads TGTGCCAGCAGCCCCTCGGAGGCTAAATACAATGAGCAGTTCTTC.

This clonotype has ten or more counts. The chain links TRBV29-1 to TRBJ2-2, with D tentatively TRBD1 (5 bases). CDR3 length: 16 residues. Trimming stripped 4 bases from V and 1 base from J, with 16 bases between. Germline CDR1 and CDR2: SQVTM and ANQGSEA. For the CDR3, the DNA is TGCAGCGTTGTTGGCAAGAGACAGCGGAACACCGGGGAGCTGTTTTTT. It encodes CSVVGKRQRNTGELFF.

V and J are TRBV25-1 and TRBJ2-7; 8 bases agree with TRBD1. Losses at the gene ends were 5 bases for V and 3 bases for J; bases not matched to a gene: 3. CDR1 is MGHDK and CDR2 is SYGVNS in the germline V gene. The CDR3 loop spans 13 amino acids. In nucleotides, the CDR3 is TGTGCCAGCAGTCCACAGGGGGTCTACGAGCAGTACTTC. The encoded protein is CASSPQGVYEQYF.

This clonotype has ten or more counts. The CDR3 nucleotides are TGCAGCGTTGAAACTCGTCTGGGTGAGCAGTTCTTC. Translation: CSVETRLGEQFF. The chain carries TRBV29-1 and TRBJ2-1; D gene unclear. CDR1 and CDR2 from the germline V gene are SQVTM and ANQGSEA. The CDR3 is made up of 12 amino acids. V lost 2 bases, J lost 9 bases, and 11 bases lay in between.